These 17 T cell receptor beta chains were all obtained from the same sample, sequenced in a study of breast tumors, draining lymph nodes, adjacent tissues. TCRdb processed the multiplex PCR reads anew with MiXCR; each CDR3 protein has one entry. This table has approximately 180,000 distinct CDR3 sequences, roughly a third appearing once. Axillary draining lymph nodes of breast cancer patients supplied the node samples. Input material: axillary lymph node tissue. These receptors were obtained from a female donor with breast cancer. Some clones in this sample may be carry-over from other donors' samples.

This clonotype was detected ten times or more. This chain joins TRBV11-2 and TRBJ2-1, with D possibly matching TRBD2 (6 bases). Trimming removed 3 bases at V and 2 bases at J, with 23 bases between. Germline CDR1 is SGHAT and CDR2 is FQNNGV. This CDR3 is built from 19 residues. The CDR3 sequence is CASSFPLSGGGETYNEQFF. In DNA form, the CDR3 reads TGTGCCAGCAGCTTCCCATTGAGTGGAGGAGGGGAAACCTACAATGAGCAGTTCTTC.

The chain combines TRBV7-3 with TRBJ1-6; 10 bases agree with TRBD1. The CDR3 covers 19 residues. In germline, CDR1 is SGHTA, CDR2 FQGTGA. V dropped 5 bases and J dropped 2; count of bases not matched to a gene: 12. The CDR3 sequence is CASSRSSTGQGAYNSPLHF. In DNA, the CDR3 is TGTGCCAGCAGCCGATCTAGCACCGGACAGGGGGCCTATAATTCACCCCTCCACTTT.

This clonotype has only a few counts. This chain uses TRBV12-3 or TRBV12-4 with TRBJ2-7, with D perhaps matching TRBD1 or TRBD2 (5 bases each). V was cut by 4 bases and J by 6 bases, with 13 bases left in between. The CDR3 is made up of 13 amino acids. The CDR3 DNA follows: TGTGCCAGCAGTTCGGGACCATCTAGCGAGCAGTACTTC. Translation gives CASSSGPSSEQYF.

This clonotype was recorded at least ten times. V is TRBV5-4 and J is TRBJ1-4; 12 positions match TRBD1. V lost 4 bases, J lost 3 bases, and 1 base stayed unmatched. The CDR3 consists of 15 residues. Germline V gives CDR1 SGHNT, CDR2 YYREEE (reference sequence). The CDR3 loop is CASSGTGGPNEKLFF. The CDR3 bases are TGTGCCAGCAGCGGGACAGGGGGCCCTAATGAAAAACTGTTTTTT. The whole variable domain, filled in from reference TRBV5-4 and TRBJ1-4, reads ETGVTQSPTHLIKTRGQQVTLRCSSQSGHNTVSWYQQALGQGPQFIFQYYREEENGRGNFPPRFSGLQFPNYSSELNVNALELDDSALYLCASSGTGGPNEKLFFGSGTQLSVL.

The CDR3 nucleotides are TGTGCCAGGACTAGCGGTAGCACAGATACGCAGTATTTT. This encodes CARTSGSTDTQYF. This chain connects TRBV2 to TRBJ2-3, with TRBD2 matching over 9 bases. This CDR3 contains 13 residues. Germline V gives CDR1 SNHLY, CDR2 FYNNEI. J was trimmed by 0 bases and V by 9 bases; bases with no gene match: 1. The entire variable domain, with the rest obtained from reference TRBV2 and TRBJ2-3, is as follows: EPEVTQTPSHQVTQMGQEVILRCVPISNHLYFYWYRQILGQKVEFLVSFYNNEISEKSEIFDDQFSVERPDGSNFTLKIRSTKLEDSAMYFCARTSGSTDTQYFGPGTRLTVL.

This clonotype was seen repeatedly, ten times or more. The V and J genes are TRBV7-9 and TRBJ1-5; D possibly corresponds to TRBD1 (6 bases). V lost 1 base and J 0 bases, leaving 7 bases between the germline ends. The CDR3 runs 15 residues. Germline assignment: CDR1 SEHNR and CDR2 FQNEAQ (reference sequence). The CDR3 DNA sequence: TGTGCCAGCAGCTTAGGGACAGTTAGCAATCAGCCCCAGCATTTT. Its translation: CASSLGTVSNQPQHF.

This clonotype occurred many times. The V and J genes are TRBV20-1 and TRBJ2-3, with D tentatively TRBD1 or TRBD2 (5 bases each). The germline V gene has CDR1 DFQATT and CDR2 SNEGSKA (reference sequence). The CDR3 loop spans 12 amino acids. The V and J ends lost 5 bases and 5 bases respectively, with 11 bases between them. CDR3 amino acids: CSALGEIDTQYF. CDR3 coding DNA: TGCAGTGCTCTGGGGGAGATAGATACGCAGTATTTT.

A note on this clonotype: The conserved final phenylalanine or tryptophan is absent from the CDR3, which likely points to a read error. The chain has TRBV18 and TRBJ2-2, with D possibly TRBD1 on 6 matching bases. Germline-derived CDR1 and CDR2 are KGHSH and LQKENI. The CDR3 is 17 amino acids. Trimming removed 4 bases at V and 1 base at J, with 16 bases between. The DNA for the CDR3 is TGTGCCAGCTCACAGATACCGACAGGCTTGAACACCGGGGAGCTGTTTTCT. Translating it yields CASSQIPTGLNTGELFS.

Many counts were recorded for this clonotype. This chain uses TRBV12-3 or TRBV12-4 with TRBJ1-5, with D hard to call. V was shortened by 6 bases and J by 5 bases, with 11 bases between the two germline ends. This CDR3 spans 13 amino acids. CDR3 in amino acids: CASSPSLHQPQHF. DNA of the CDR3: TGTGCCAGCAGCCCCTCGTTACATCAGCCCCAGCATTTT.

This chain connects TRBV7-2 to TRBJ2-3, with 14 nucleotides matching TRBD2. The ends lost 5 bases at V and 6 bases at J; junction bases unmatched: 10. The CDR3 consists of 17 residues. Germline V gene sequence: CDR1 SGHTA, CDR2 FQGNSA. The CDR3 bases are TGTGCCAGCAGCCAGTGGACTAGCGGGGGGTCCGGGGATACGCAGTATTTT. Protein: CASSQWTSGGSGDTQYF. The variable domain in full, completed from reference TRBV7-2 and TRBJ2-3, reads GAGVSQSPSNKVTEKGKDVELRCDPISGHTALYWYRQSLGQGLEFLIYFQGNSAPDKSGLPSDRFSAERTGGSVSTLTIQRTQQEDSAVYLCASSQWTSGGSGDTQYFGPGTRLTVL.

This clonotype showed up just a few times. Given a much more abundant clone one base away, this may be a read error. This sequence joins TRBV4-1 and TRBJ2-1; D might be TRBD2 (5 bases). The CDR3 totals 16 residues. In germline, CDR1 is MGHRA, CDR2 YSYEKL. The V gene lost 2 bases and the J gene lost 5 bases, with 16 bases spanning the gap. Here the CDR3 DNA reads TGCGCCAGCAGCCAATTGAGAGGAGGAAAAAACAATGAGCAGTTCTTC. Protein product: CASSQLRGGKNNEQFF.

V usage is TRBV5-1 and J usage is TRBJ2-6, with no clear D. Germline values: CDR1 SGHRS, CDR2 YFSETQ. Trimming removed 2 bases at V and 0 bases at J, with 0 bases between. The CDR3 has 13 residues. CDR3 sequence reads: CASSFSGANVLTF. DNA of the CDR3: TGCGCCAGCAGCTTCTCTGGGGCCAACGTCCTGACTTTC.

This clonotype was observed many times. The gene calls are TRBV20-1 and TRBJ2-3; TRBD1 matches at 8 bases. CDR1 and CDR2 from the germline V gene are DFQATT and SNEGSKA (reference sequence). The CDR3 extends over 12 amino acids. V lost 6 bases, J lost 4 bases, and 3 bases stayed unmatched. CDR3: CSAGQVADTQYF. CDR3 in DNA: TGCAGTGCGGGACAGGTCGCAGATACGCAGTATTTT.

About this clonotype itself: This could be a read error, since a much larger clone is one nucleotide away. This chain connects TRBV15 to TRBJ1-5; D not resolved. Germline V gene data show CDR1 as LNHNV and CDR2 as YYDKDF (reference sequence). The CDR3 totals 13 residues. The V end was cut by 11 bases, the J end by 4 bases, with 15 bases between. CDR3 residues: CAWSPDSNQPQHF. The CDR3 DNA reads as TGTGCCTGGAGTCCAGATTCAAATCAGCCCCAGCATTTT.

As to this clonotype: It is likely a read error, because the conserved phenylalanine at the end of the CDR3 is missing. The DNA is omitted, as the CDR3 cannot be located on it reliably, and the CDR3 follows TCRdb's listing. V usage is TRBV29-1 and J usage is TRBJ2-7; TRBD1, the D gene given by the table, was not confirmed from the DNA. The CDR3 adds up to 16 amino acids, both ends counted. Germline lookup yields CDR1 SQVTM and CDR2 ANQGSEA. The CDR3 is CSVEVAGGWKLLRADS.

In its sample, this clonotype was seen many times. The CDR3 nucleotides read TGTGCCAGCTCACCAAGACTTACAGGGGACTCTGGGGCCAACGTCCTGACTTTC. The encoded protein is CASSPRLTGDSGANVLTF. The chain combines TRBV18 with TRBJ2-6; 7 nucleotides align to TRBD1. CDR1 is KGHSH, CDR2 LQKENI, per germline. This CDR3 is 18 amino acids long. V trimming: 2 bases; J trimming: 0 bases; junction bases outside the gene matches: 7.

This clonotype was seen ten or more times. The chain is built from TRBV11-2 and TRBJ2-3; possibly TRBD2 for D (6 bases). Trimming took off 5 bases at V and 6 bases at J, with 15 bases between the two ends. The V gene's germline CDR1 is SGHAT and CDR2 FQNNGV. The CDR3 has 14 amino acids. This CDR3 is CASSRGGPGDTQYF. For the CDR3, the DNA is TGTGCCAGCAGCCGTGGAGGGCCTGGGGATACGCAGTATTTT.